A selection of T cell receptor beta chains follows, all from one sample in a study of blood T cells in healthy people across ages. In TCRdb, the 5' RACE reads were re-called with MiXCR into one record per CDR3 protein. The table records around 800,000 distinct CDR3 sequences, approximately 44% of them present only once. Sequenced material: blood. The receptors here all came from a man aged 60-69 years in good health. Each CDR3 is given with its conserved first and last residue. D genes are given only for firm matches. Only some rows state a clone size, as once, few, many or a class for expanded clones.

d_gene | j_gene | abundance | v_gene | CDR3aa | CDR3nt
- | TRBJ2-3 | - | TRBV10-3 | CAISRSPLSVTDTQYF | TGTGCCATCAGCCGAAGTCCCCTCTCCGTCACAGATACGCAGTATTTT
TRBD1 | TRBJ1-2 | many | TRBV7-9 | CASSSPDRAYGYTF | TGTGCCAGCAGCTCTCCGGACAGGGCTTATGGCTACACCTTC
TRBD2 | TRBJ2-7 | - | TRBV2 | CASSKEGSGGYEQYF | TGTGCCAGCAGTAAGGAGGGGAGCGGGGGTTACGAGCAGTACTTC
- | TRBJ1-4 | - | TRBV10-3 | CAISEDMGRTTNEKLFF | TGTGCCATCAGCGAGGATATGGGCCGCACAACTAATGAAAAACTGTTTTTT
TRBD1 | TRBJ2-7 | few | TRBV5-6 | CASSLAGQGTRGYGKQYF | TGTGCCAGCAGCTTGGCGGGACAGGGAACGCGGGGCTACGGAAAGCAGTACTTC
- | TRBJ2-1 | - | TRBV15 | CATSRGSYNEQFF | TGTGCCACCAGCAGAGGTTCCTACAATGAGCAGTTCTTC
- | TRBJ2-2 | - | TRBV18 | CASSRTEIGMNTGELFF | TGTGCCAGCTCACGCACCGAGATAGGGATGAACACCGGGGAGCTGTTTTTT
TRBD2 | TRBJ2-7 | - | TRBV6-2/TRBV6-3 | CASRSGGAYEQYF | TGTGCCAGCAGATCGGGGGGGGCCTACGAGCAGTACTTC
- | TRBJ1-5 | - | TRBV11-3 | CASSRGANQPQHF | TGTGCCAGCAGCCGGGGGGCAAATCAGCCCCAGCATTTT
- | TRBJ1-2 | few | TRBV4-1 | CASSQGRDFDYGYTF | TGCGCCAGCAGCCAAGGACGGGACTTTGACTATGGCTACACCTTC
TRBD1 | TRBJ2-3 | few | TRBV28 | CASSFIGQGALDTQYF | TGTGCCAGCAGTTTTATTGGACAGGGGGCGTTAGATACGCAGTATTTT
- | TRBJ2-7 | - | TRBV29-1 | CSVPGTDMGEQYF | TGCAGCGTACCCGGGACGGACATGGGCGAGCAGTACTTC
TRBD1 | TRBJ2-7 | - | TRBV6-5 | CASSYVGTGNYEQYF | TGTGCCAGCAGTTACGTAGGGACAGGGAACTACGAGCAGTACTTC
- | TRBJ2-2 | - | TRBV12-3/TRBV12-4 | CASRYKGELFF | TGTGCCAGCAGGTACAAGGGGGAGCTGTTTTTT
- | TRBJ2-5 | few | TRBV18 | CASSPIPVGETQYF | TGTGCCAGCTCACCTATCCCAGTGGGGGAGACCCAGTACTTC
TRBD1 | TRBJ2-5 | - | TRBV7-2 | CASSLTGGRGETQYF | TGTGCCAGCAGCTTAACAGGGGGACGCGGGGAGACCCAGTACTTC
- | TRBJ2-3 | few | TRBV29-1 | CSVDPSGTDTQYF | TGCAGCGTTGACCCCTCGGGCACAGATACGCAGTATTTT
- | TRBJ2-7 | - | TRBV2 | CASSAKSEQYF | TGTGCCAGCAGTGCCAAATCCGAGCAGTACTTC
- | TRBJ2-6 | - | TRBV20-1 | CSANRRSGANVLTF | TGCAGTGCTAACCGGCGCTCTGGGGCCAACGTCCTGACTTTC
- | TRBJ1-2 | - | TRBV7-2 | CASSGQTNYGYTF | TGTGCCAGTTCAGGACAGACTAACTATGGCTACACCTTC
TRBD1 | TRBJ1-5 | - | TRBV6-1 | CASSDATGGNQPQHF | TGTGCCAGCAGTGATGCGACAGGGGGCAATCAGCCCCAGCATTTT
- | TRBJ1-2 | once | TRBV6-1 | CASSVPPPNYGYTF | TGTGCCAGCAGTGTTCCTCCGCCCAACTATGGCTACACCTTC
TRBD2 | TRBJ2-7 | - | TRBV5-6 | CASSLRGVGNEQYF | TGTGCCAGCAGCTTACGGGGGGTAGGTAACGAGCAGTACTTC
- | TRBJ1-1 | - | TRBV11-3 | CASSLENIALMNTEAFF | TGTGCCAGCAGCTTAGAAAACATCGCCCTCATGAACACTGAAGCTTTCTTT
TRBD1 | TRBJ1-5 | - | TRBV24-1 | CATSGTGPSNQPQHF | TGTGCCACCAGTGGGACAGGGCCTAGCAATCAGCCCCAGCATTTT
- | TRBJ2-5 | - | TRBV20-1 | CSARQARDTKETQYF | TGCAGTGCTAGGCAGGCCCGGGACACTAAAGAGACCCAGTACTTC
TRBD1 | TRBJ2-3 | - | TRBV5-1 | CASSSGQGDTDTQYF | TGCGCCAGCAGCTCTGGACAGGGGGATACAGATACGCAGTATTTT
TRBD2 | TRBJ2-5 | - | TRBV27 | CASSLSGLAGGVQETQYF | TGTGCCAGCAGTTTATCGGGACTAGCGGGGGGCGTCCAAGAGACCCAGTACTTC